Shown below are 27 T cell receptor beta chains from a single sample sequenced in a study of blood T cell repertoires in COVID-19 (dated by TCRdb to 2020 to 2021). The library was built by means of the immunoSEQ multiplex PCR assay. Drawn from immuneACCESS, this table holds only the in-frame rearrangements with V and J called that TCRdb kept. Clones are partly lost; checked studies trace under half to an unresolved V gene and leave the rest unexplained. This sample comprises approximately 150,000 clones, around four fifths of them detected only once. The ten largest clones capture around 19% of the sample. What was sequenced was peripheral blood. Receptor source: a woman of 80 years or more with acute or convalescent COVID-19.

CDR3 protein: CASREGGYSTDTQYF. The CDR3 coding sequence is TGTGCCAGCAGAGAGGGGGGGTATAGCACAGATACGCAGTATTTT. The chain links TRBV6-5 to TRBJ2-3; a possible D gene is TRBD2 (7 bases). The ends were cut back, 6 bases at V and 0 bases at J, with 13 bases in the middle. The CDR3 loop spans 15 amino acids. From germline, CDR1 is MNHEY and CDR2 SVGAGI.

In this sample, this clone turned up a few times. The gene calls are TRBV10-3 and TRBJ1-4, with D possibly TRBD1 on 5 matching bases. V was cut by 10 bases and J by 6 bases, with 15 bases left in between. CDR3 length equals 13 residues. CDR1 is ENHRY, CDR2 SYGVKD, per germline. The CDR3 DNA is TGTGCCACAGGGTGGCAGGGTTATGAAAAACTGTTTTTT. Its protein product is CATGWQGYEKLFF.

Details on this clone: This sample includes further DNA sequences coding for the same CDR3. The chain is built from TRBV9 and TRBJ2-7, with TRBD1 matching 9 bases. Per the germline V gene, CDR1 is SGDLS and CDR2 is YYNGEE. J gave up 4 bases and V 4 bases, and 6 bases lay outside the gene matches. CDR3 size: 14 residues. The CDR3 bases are TGTGCCAGCAGCCCAGGGACAGGGTATTACGAGCAGTACTTC. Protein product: CASSPGTGYYEQYF. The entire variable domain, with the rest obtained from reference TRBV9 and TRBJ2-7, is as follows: DSGVTQTPKHLITATGQRVTLRCSPRSGDLSVYWYQQSLDQGLQFLIQYYNGEERAKGNILERFSAQQFPDLHSELNLSSLELGDSALYFCASSPGTGYYEQYFGPGTRLTVT.

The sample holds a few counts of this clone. CDR3 sequence reads: CASSPRLAGVYEQYF. The CDR3 nucleotides are TGTGCCAGTAGTCCCAGACTAGCGGGTGTTTACGAGCAGTACTTC. The chain couples TRBV19 to TRBJ2-7; 10 nucleotides align to TRBD2. The CDR3 sequence is 15 residues long. The junction had 8 bases not matched to a gene; V was cut back by 5 bases and J by 4 bases. The V gene's germline CDR1 is LNHDA and CDR2 SQIVND (reference sequence).

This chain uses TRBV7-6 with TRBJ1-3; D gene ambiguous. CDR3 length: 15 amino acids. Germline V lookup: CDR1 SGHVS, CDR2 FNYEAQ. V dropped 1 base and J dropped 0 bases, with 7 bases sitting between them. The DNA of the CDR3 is TGTGCCAGCAGCTTAGGCCGGAGCTCTGGAAACACCATATATTTT. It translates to CASSLGRSSGNTIYF.

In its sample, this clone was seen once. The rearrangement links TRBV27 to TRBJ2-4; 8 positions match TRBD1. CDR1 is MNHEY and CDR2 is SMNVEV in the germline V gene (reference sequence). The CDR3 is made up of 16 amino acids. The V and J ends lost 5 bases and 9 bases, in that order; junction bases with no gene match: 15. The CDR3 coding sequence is TGTGCCAGCAGTCTGGGACAGGTTCCCACAGGGGGCATTCAGTACTTC. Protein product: CASSLGQVPTGGIQYF.

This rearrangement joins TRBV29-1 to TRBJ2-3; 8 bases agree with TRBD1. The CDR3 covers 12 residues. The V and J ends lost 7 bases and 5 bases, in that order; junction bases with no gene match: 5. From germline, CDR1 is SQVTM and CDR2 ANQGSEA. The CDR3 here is CSADRGIDTQYF. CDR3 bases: TGCAGCGCCGACAGGGGAATAGATACGCAGTATTTT.

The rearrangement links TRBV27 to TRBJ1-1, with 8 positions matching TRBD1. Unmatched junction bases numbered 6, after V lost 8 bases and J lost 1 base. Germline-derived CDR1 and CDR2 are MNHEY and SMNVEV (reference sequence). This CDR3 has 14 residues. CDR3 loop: CASRMGQANTEAFF. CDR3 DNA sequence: TGTGCCAGCCGCATGGGACAGGCGAACACTGAAGCTTTCTTT.

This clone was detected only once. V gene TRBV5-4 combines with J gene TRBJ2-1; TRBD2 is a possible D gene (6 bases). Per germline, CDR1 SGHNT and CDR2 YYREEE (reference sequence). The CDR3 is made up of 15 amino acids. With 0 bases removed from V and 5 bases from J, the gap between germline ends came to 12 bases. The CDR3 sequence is CASSLGVGLHNEQFF. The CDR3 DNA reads TGTGCCAGCAGCTTGGGGGTTGGACTACACAATGAGCAGTTCTTC.

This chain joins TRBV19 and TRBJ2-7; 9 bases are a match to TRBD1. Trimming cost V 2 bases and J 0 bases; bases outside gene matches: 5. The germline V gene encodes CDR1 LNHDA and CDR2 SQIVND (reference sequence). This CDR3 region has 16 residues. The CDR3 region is CASSIFGTGNSYEQYF. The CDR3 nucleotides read TGTGCCAGTAGTATATTCGGGACAGGGAACTCCTACGAGCAGTACTTC.

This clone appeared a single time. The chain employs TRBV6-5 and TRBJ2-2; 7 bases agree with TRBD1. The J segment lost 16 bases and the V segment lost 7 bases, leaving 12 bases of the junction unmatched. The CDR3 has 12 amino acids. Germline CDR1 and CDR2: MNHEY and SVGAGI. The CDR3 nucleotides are TGTGCCAGCAATGGTCCAACAGGGGTCGAGTTTTTT. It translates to CASNGPTGVEFF.

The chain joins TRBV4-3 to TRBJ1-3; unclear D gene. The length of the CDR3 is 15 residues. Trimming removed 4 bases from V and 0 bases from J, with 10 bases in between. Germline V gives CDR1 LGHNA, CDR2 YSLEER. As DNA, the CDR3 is TGCGCCAGCAGCCTCCAGGTGAGCTCTGGAAACACCATATATTTT. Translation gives CASSLQVSSGNTIYF.

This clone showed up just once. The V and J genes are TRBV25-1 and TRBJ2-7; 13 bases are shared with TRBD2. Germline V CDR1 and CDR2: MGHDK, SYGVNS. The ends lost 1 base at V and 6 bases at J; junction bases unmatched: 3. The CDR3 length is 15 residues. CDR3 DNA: TGTGCCAGCAGTGAATGGACTAGCGGGAGTTTCGAGCAGTACTTC. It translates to CASSEWTSGSFEQYF.

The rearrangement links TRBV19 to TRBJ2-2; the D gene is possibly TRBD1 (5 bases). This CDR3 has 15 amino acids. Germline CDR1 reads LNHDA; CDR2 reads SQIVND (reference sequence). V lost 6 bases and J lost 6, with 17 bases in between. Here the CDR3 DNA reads TGTGCCAGTAGCCACCCGACGACAGTGCCCGGGGAGCTGTTTTTT. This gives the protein CASSHPTTVPGELFF. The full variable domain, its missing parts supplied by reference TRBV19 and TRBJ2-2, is DGGITQSPKYLFRKEGQNVTLSCEQNLNHDAMYWYRQDPGQGLRLIYYSQIVNDFQKGDIAEGYSVSREKKESFPLTVTSAQKNPTAFYLCASSHPTTVPGELFFGEGSRLTVL.

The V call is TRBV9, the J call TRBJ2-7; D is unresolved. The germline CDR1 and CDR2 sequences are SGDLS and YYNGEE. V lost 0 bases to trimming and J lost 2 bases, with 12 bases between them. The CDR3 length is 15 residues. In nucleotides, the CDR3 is TGTGCCAGCAGCGTAGCTACGTCGCAGGCCTACGAGCAGTACTTC. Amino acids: CASSVATSQAYEQYF.

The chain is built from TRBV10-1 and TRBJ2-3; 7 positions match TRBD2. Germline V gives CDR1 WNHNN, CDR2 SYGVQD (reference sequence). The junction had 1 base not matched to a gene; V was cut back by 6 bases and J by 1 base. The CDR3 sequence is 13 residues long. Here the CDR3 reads CASSSGGTDTQYF. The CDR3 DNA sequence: TGCGCCAGCAGCAGCGGGGGCACAGATACGCAGTATTTT.

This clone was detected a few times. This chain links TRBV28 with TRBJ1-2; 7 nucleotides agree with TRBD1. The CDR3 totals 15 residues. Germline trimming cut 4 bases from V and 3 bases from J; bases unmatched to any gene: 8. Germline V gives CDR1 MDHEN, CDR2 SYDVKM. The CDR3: CASSWGTGQHYGYTF. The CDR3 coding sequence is TGTGCCAGCAGTTGGGGAACGGGACAGCACTATGGCTACACCTTC.

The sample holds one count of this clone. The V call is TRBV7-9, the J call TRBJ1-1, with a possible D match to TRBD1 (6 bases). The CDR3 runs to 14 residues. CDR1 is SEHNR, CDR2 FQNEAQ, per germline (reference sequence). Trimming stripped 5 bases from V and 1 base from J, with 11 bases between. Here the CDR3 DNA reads TGTGCCAGCAGCCGATCGGACAGGAACACTGAAGCTTTCTTT. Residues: CASSRSDRNTEAFF. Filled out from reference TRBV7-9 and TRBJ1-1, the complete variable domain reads DTGVSQNPRHKITKRGQNVTFRCDPISEHNRLYWYRQTLGQGPEFLTYFQNEAQLEKSRLLSDRFSAERPKGSFSTLEIQRTEQGDSAMYLCASSRSDRNTEAFFGQGTRLTVV.

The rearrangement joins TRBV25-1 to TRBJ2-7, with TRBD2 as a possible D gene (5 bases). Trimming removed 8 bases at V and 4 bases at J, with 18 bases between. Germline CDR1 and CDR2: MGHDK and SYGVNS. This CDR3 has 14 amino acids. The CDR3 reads CASQRPGTLYEQYF. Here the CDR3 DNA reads TGTGCCAGCCAGCGGCCAGGAACCCTATACGAGCAGTACTTC.

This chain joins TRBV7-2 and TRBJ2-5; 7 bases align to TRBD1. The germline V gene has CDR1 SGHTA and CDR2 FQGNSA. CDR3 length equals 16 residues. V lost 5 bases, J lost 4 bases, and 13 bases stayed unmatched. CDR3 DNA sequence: TGTGCCAGCAGCCATCCGAAACAGGGGATTGGAGAGACCCAGTACTTC. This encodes CASSHPKQGIGETQYF.

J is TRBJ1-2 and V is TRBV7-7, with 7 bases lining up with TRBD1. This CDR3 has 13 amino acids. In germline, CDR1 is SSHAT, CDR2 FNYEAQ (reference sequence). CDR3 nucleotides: TGTGCTAGCGGCGAGACAGGGATCTATGGCTACACCTTC. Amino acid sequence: CASGETGIYGYTF. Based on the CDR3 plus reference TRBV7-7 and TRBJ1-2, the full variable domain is GAGVSQSPRYKVTKRGQDVTLRCDPISSHATLYWYQQALGQGPEFLTYFNYEAQPDKSGLPSDRFSAERPEGSISTLTIQRTEQRDSAMYRCASGETGIYGYTFGSGTRLTVV.

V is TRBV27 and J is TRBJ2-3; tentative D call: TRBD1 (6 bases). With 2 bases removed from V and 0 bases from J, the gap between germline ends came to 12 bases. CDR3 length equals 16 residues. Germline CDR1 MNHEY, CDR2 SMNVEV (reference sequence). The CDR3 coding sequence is TGTGCCAGCAGTTTAAATTTGGGGGCCAGCACAGATACGCAGTATTTT. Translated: CASSLNLGASTDTQYF.

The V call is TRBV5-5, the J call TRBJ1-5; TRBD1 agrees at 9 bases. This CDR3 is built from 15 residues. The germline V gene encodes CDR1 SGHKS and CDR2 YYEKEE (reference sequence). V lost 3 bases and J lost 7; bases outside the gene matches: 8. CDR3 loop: CASSSDRGGRQPQHF. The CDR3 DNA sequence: TGTGCCAGCAGCTCGGACAGGGGAGGGCGGCAGCCCCAGCATTTT. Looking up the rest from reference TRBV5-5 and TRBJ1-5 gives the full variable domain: DAGVTQSPTHLIKTRGQQVTLRCSPISGHKSVSWYQQVLGQGPQFIFQYYEKEERGRGNFPDRFSARQFPNYSSELNVNALLLGDSALYLCASSSDRGGRQPQHFGDGTRLSIL.

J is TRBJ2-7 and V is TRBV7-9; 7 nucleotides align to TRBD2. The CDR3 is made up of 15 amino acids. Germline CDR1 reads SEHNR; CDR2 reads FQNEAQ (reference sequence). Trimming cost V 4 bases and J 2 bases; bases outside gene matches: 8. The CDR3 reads CASSSLNRGAYEQYF. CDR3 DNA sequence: TGTGCCAGCAGCTCCCTGAACCGGGGGGCCTACGAGCAGTACTTC.

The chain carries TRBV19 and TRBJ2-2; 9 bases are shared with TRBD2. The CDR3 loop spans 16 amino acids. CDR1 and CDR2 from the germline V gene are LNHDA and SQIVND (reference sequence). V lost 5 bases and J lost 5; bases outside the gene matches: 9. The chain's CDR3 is CASSPPGLARTGELFF. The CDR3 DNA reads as TGTGCCAGTAGTCCTCCGGGACTAGCAAGGACCGGGGAGCTGTTTTTT. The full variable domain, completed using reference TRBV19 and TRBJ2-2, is DGGITQSPKYLFRKEGQNVTLSCEQNLNHDAMYWYRQDPGQGLRLIYYSQIVNDFQKGDIAEGYSVSREKKESFPLTVTSAQKNPTAFYLCASSPPGLARTGELFFGEGSRLTVL.

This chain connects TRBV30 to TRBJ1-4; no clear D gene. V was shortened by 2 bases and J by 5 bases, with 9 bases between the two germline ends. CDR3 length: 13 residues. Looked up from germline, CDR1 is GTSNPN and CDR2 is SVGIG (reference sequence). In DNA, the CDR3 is TGTGCCTGGAGTAGTCAGAAAAATGAAAAACTGTTTTTT. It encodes CAWSSQKNEKLFF. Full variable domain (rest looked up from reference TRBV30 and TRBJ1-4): SQTIHQWPATLVQPVGSPLSLECTVEGTSNPNLYWYRQAAGRGLQLLFYSVGIGQISSEVPQNLSASRPQDRQFILSSKKLLLSDSGFYLCAWSSQKNEKLFFGSGTQLSVL.

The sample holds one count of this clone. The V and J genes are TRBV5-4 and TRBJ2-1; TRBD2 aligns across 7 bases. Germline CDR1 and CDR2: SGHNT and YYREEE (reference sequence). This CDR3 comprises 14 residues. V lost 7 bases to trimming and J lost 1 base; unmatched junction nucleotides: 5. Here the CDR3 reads CASYPSGSYNEQFF. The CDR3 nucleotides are TGTGCCAGCTATCCTAGCGGTTCCTACAATGAGCAGTTCTTC.